This TCR beta chain emerged from a study of naive and memory T cell subsets. Study-level results: Naive repertoires, especially CD8, held a few larger clonotypes, possibly memory cells re-expressing CD45RA. Diversity fell and Gini index rose from naive through CM, EM, EMRA.

An equimolar mix of two oligonucleotides served as the beta constant-region primer for TRBC1 and TRBC2. Ligated cDNA was amplified by four rounds of PCR with nested alpha and beta constant-region primers and SP2. The cDNA 3' end received a ligated single-stranded oligonucleotide carrying the SP2 primer and a 12-nucleotide UMI. MiXCR, applied by TCRdb to the UMI-ligation and nested PCR reads, yields one record per CDR3 protein. The sample includes 140,000 to 150,000 distinct CDR3 sequences, 22% seen only once; the top ten take around 0.11%. This clonotype was counted a few times. Its antigen is undetermined. Germline V gives CDR1 DFQATT, CDR2 SNEGSKA (reference sequence). The CDR3 consists of 15 residues. Trimming removed 4 bases from V and 1 base from J, with 16 bases in between. After the first PCR, alpha and beta chain libraries were processed separately. Cells stained for CD3, CD4, CD8, CD45RA and CD27 were sorted into four subsets.

Sequenced input: naive CD4+ T cells from blood. V gene TRBV20-1 combines with J gene TRBJ1-2; perhaps TRBD1 as D (6 bases). The TCR sequence derives from a human donor in good health. CDR3 bases: TGCAGTGCTATCAACCGCAGGGGCAATAACTATGGCTACACCTTC. Its translation: CSAINRRGNNYGYTF.